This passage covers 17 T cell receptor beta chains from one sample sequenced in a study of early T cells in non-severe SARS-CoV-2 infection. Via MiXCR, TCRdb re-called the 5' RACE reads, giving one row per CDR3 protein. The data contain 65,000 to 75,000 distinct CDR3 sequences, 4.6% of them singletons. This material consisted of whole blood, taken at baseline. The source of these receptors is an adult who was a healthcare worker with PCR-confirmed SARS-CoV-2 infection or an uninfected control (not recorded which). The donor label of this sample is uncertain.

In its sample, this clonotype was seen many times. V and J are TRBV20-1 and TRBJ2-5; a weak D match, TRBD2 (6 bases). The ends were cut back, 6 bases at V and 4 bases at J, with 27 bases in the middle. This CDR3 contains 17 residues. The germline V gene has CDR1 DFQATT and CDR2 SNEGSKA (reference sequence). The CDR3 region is CSAPRTGEANPLETQYF. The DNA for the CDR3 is TGCAGTGCCCCGAGAACGGGGGAAGCCAACCCGCTAGAGACCCAGTACTTC.

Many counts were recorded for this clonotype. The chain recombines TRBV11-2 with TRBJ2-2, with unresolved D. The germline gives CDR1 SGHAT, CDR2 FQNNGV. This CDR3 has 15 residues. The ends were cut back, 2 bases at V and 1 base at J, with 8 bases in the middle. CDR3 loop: CASSLHRQNTGELFF. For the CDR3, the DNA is TGTGCCAGCAGCTTACACCGGCAGAACACCGGGGAGCTGTTTTTT.

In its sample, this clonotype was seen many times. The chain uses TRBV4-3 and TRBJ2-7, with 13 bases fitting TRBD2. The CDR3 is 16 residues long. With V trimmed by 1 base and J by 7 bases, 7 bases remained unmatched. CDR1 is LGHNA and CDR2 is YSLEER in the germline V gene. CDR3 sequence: CASSQAVTSGGSEQYF. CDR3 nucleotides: TGCGCCAGCAGCCAAGCGGTGACTAGCGGGGGGAGTGAGCAGTACTTC.

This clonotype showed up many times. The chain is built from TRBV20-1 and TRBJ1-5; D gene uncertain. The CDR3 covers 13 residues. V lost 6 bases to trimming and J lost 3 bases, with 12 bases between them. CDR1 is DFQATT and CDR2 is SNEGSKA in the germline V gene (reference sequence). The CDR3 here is CSASGVNNQPQHF. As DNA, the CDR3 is TGCAGTGCCAGCGGTGTGAACAATCAGCCCCAGCATTTT.

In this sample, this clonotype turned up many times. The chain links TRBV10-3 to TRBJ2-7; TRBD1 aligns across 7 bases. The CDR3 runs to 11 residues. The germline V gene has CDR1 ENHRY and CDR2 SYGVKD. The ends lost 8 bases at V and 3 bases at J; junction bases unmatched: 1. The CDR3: CAIGQVYEQYF. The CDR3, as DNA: TGTGCCATCGGACAGGTCTACGAGCAGTACTTC.

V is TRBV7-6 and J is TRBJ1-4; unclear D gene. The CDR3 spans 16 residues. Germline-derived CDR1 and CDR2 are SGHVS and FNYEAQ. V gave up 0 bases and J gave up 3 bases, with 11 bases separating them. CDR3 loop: CASSLAAAYSNEKLFF. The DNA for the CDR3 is TGTGCCAGCAGCTTAGCCGCGGCCTATTCTAATGAAAAACTGTTTTTT.

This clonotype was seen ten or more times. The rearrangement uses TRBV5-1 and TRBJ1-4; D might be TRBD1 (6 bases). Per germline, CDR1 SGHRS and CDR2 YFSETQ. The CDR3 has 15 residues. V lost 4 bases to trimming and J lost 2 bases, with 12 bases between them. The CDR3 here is CASSAQGLTNEKLFF. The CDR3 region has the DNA TGCGCCAGCAGCGCACAGGGTTTGACTAATGAAAAACTGTTTTTT. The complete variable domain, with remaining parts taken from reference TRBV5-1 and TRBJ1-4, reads KAGVTQTPRYLIKTRGQQVTLSCSPISGHRSVSWYQQTPGQGLQFLFEYFSETQRNKGNFPGRFSGRQFSNSRSEMNVSTLELGDSALYLCASSAQGLTNEKLFFGSGTQLSVL.

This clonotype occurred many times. Here the CDR3 DNA reads TGTGCCAGCAGCGGGGGGGCCTACGAGCAGTACTTC. It specifies CASSGGAYEQYF. This chain links TRBV11-2 with TRBJ2-7, with 7 bases matching TRBD2. The CDR3 is made up of 12 amino acids. V shed 5 bases and J 2 bases; nucleotides not matched to a gene: 0. Looked up from germline, CDR1 is SGHAT and CDR2 is FQNNGV.

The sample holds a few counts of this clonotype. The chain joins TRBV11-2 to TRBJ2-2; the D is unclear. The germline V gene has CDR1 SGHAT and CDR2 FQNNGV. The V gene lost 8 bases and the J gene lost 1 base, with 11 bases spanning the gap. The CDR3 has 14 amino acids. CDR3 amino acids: CASFSTGNTGELFF. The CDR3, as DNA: TGTGCCAGCTTCTCGACGGGGAACACCGGGGAGCTGTTTTTT.

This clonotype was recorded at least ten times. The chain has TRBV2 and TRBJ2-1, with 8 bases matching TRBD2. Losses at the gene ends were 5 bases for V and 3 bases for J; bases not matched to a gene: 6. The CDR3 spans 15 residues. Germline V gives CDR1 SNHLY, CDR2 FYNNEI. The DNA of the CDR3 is TGTGCCAGCAGTCTGGCGGGGGGAAACTACAATGAGCAGTTCTTC. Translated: CASSLAGGNYNEQFF.

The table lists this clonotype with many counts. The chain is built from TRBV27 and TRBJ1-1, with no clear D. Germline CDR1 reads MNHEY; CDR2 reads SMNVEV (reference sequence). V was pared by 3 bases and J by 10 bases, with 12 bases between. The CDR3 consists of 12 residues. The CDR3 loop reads CASSLAGRVAFF. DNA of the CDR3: TGTGCCAGCAGTTTGGCTGGGAGGGTAGCTTTCTTT.

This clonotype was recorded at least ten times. For the CDR3, the DNA is TGCGCCAGCAGCCGAGATCAGACGGGCTACACCTTC. The encoded protein is CASSRDQTGYTF. The rearrangement uses TRBV4-3 and TRBJ1-2, with D uncertain. CDR1 and CDR2 (germline): LGHNA, YSLEER. V was clipped by 4 bases and J by 8 bases, with 11 bases between them. This CDR3 is built from 12 residues.

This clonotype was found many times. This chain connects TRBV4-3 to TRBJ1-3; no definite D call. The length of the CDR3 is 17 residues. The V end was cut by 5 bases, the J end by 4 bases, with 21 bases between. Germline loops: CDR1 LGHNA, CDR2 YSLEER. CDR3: CASSDTRLVDWGNTIYF. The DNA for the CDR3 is TGCGCCAGCAGCGACACCAGACTAGTAGACTGGGGAAACACCATATATTTT.

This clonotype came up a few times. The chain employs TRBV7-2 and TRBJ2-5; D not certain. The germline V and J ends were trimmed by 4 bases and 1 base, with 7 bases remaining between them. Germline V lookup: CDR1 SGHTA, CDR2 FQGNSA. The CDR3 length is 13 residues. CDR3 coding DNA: TGTGCCAGCAGCTGGTCCCCCCAAGAGACCCAGTACTTC. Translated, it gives CASSWSPQETQYF.

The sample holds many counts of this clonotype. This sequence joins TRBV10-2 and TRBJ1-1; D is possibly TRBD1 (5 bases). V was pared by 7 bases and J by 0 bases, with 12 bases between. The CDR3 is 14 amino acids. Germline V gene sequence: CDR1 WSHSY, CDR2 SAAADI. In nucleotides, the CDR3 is TGCGCCAGCACTTCCGACAGCCTGAACACTGAAGCTTTCTTT. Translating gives CASTSDSLNTEAFF.

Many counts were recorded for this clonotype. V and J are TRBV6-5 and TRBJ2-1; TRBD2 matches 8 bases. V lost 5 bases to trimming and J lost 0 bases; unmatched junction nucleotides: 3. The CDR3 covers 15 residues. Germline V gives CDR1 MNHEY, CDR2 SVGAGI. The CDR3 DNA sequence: TGTGCCAGCAGTCGCGGGGGGCTCTCCTACAATGAGCAGTTCTTC. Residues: CASSRGGLSYNEQFF.

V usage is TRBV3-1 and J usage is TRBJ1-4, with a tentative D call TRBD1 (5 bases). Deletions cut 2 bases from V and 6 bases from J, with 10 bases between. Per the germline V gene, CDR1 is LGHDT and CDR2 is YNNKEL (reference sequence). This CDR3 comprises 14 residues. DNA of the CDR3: TGTGCCAGCAGCCAACGGGGGACCTATGAAAAACTGTTTTTT. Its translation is CASSQRGTYEKLFF.